This is a list of T cell receptor beta chains from one sample in a study of T cell repertoires in cytomegalovirus infection. TCRdb ran MiXCR on the reads and lists one entry per CDR3 protein. In the table there are approximately 550,000 distinct CDR3 sequences, 16% of which are singletons. The sequencing sample was made of CD8+ T cells from PBMCs. The receptors originated from a human donor in good health (CMV status not recorded). Some clones in this sample may be carry-over from other donors' samples. Each CDR3 is given with its conserved first and last residue. The D gene is left open where the match is weak. A clone size is listed for some rows: how often the clone was seen (once, few, many), or a class if it is expanded.

v_call	clone_size	j_call	cdr3_length	d_call	cdr3_nt	cdr3_aa
TRBV28	.	TRBJ1-1	12	.	TGTGCCAGCAGTTTATACGGGGGAGAAGCTTTCTTT	CASSLYGGEAFF
TRBV5-4	.	TRBJ2-3	16	.	TGTGCCAGCAGCTTGTTTGACGGCCTTCCCACAGATACGCAGTATTTT	CASSLFDGLPTDTQYF
TRBV12-3/TRBV12-4	many	TRBJ2-5	15	.	TGTGCCAGCAGTCCCGCCGGCTGGGGCCAAGAGACCCAGTACTTC	CASSPAGWGQETQYF
TRBV6-1	.	TRBJ2-7	14	.	TGTGCCAGCAGCTTTCGAGCAACCGATTACGAGCAGTACTTC	CASSFRATDYEQYF
TRBV7-6	many	TRBJ2-5	19	.	TGTGCCAGCAGCTTAGGACAGCCCTGGGCCCCAGGCCTACAAGAGACCCAGTACTTC	CASSLGQPWAPGLQETQYF
TRBV11-2	many	TRBJ1-4	17	.	TGTGCCAGCAGCTCCCTTTATAGAGCGTCAACTAATGAAAAACTGTTTTTT	CASSSLYRASTNEKLFF
TRBV6-5	.	TRBJ1-5	14	.	TGTGCCAGCAGTTACGACGGGGTCAATCAGCCCCAGCATTTT	CASSYDGVNQPQHF
TRBV7-7	many	TRBJ2-2	18	TRBD2	TGTGCTAGCAGCGAGGGACTAGCGTACGACCCGAACACCGGGGAGCTGTTTTTT	CASSEGLAYDPNTGELFF
TRBV7-8	many	TRBJ2-6	19	TRBD2	TGTGCCAGCAGCTTCCGGGCGGGAGGATTAAAGGCTGGGGCCAACGTCCTGACTTTC	CASSFRAGGLKAGANVLTF
TRBV7-8	many	TRBJ1-5	16	TRBD1	TGTGCCAGCAGCCTCGGGACAGGGCTGTCGGGTCAGCCCCAGCATTTT	CASSLGTGLSGQPQHF
TRBV7-9	many	TRBJ1-6	12	.	TGTGCCAGCAGCTTAGCGGCGTCACCCCTCCACTTT	CASSLAASPLHF
TRBV6-5	.	TRBJ1-5	14	.	TGTGCCAGCAGTTCTATAGCTAGCAACCATCCCCAGCATTTT	CASSSIASNHPQHF
TRBV11-2	many	TRBJ2-1	15	.	TGTGCCAGCAGCTTAGGGCCGGGACCGGCTAGAGGGCAGTTCTTC	CASSLGPGPARGQFF
TRBV10-3	many	TRBJ2-5	15	TRBD2	TGTGCCATCAGTGAGTCAAGCGGGAGAGGAGAGACCCAGTACTTC	CAISESSGRGETQYF
TRBV5-4	many	TRBJ2-3	16	TRBD2	TGTGCCAGCAGCCTCAAGCGGGAGGTTTACCCAGATACGCAGTATTTT	CASSLKREVYPDTQYF
TRBV2	.	TRBJ1-2	12	.	TGTGCCAGCAGTGTGGAGTGGGGTGGCTACACCTTC	CASSVEWGGYTF